This record covers a single T cell receptor beta chain. Its specificity is not known. The sample is drawn from a study of cytomegalovirus exposure and HLA in healthy donors. Study in general: Inside one of the first data releases sat 85 million or so unique TCRs taken from HLA-typed donors. Points from the study as a whole: No immune exposure information besides CMV serostatus was available. There were some V segments, including TRBV6-2 and TRBV6-3, excluded as indistinguishable. According to the study, around 150 TCR beta chains were cytomegalovirus-associated.

It was with 60 Vbeta and 13 Jbeta primers that the PCR ran. The assay was immunoSEQ multiplex PCR, and TCRdb's table has in-frame clones only and misses some. This sample has 200,000 or so clones, with roughly 80% found just once. V lost 4 bases, J lost 4 bases, and 2 bases stayed unmatched. CDR3 length: 12 residues. Per the germline V gene, CDR1 is GTSNPN and CDR2 is SVGIG (reference sequence). The specimen was PBMCs. This sequence joins TRBV30 and TRBJ1-2; 8 bases match TRBD1. The TCR was taken from a boy aged 10-17 years in good health and CMV-seronegative. CDR3 bases: TGTGCCTGGAAAGGACAGGGCTATGGCTACACCTTC. The encoded protein is CAWKGQGYGYTF.